This T cell receptor (beta chain) was sequenced in a study of control samples from healthy donors and cancer patients. This clone appeared once. Clones were sequenced by immunoSEQ multiplex PCR, and TCRdb holds only the in-frame ones, with some missing. This table has over 80,000 clones, around four fifths appearing once. The CDR3 covers 15 residues. Germline CDR1 reads LNHDA; CDR2 reads SQIVND (reference sequence). Trimming pared 3 bases from V and 2 bases from J, leaving 11 bases between. This clonotype originated in a man aged 30 to 45 in good health. Sequenced input: blood. The rearrangement links TRBV19 to TRBJ1-3; a weak D match, TRBD1 (5 bases). CDR3 coding DNA: TGTGCCAGTAGTATCGACAGCTTGCCTGGAAACACCATATATTTT. It encodes CASSIDSLPGNTIYF.